This TCR beta chain emerged from a study of T-cell reconstitution after alpha-beta-depleted transplantation in children (dated by TCRdb to about 2016). Describing the broader study: T-cell immune reconstitution after TCRalphabeta/CD19-depleted allogeneic hematopoietic cell transplantation in children was quantitatively tracked in the study by means of TCR repertoire profiling.

This clonotype was detected only a few times. It has no known antigen specificity. No clone much larger than this one lies a single base away; base qualities are absent. CDR1 SGDLS and CDR2 YYNGEE are derived from the germline V gene. A distance of 9 bases separates the germline ends of V and J, which lose 1 base and 6 bases respectively. The CDR3, cysteine through phenylalanine, is 13 amino acids long. Only the CDR3 portion is preserved as DNA: 39 bases, with reading frame beginning at the first base. The protocol used for the library was PCR. TCRdb records Illumina HiSeq 2500 as the sequencer. Molecular barcoding was employed in the preparation of TCR libraries, with unique molecular identifiers being used to normalize TCRbeta repertoire quantification. The raw public reads went through TCRdb reprocessing: fastp at Q25, MiXCR clone calling, in-frame beta chains kept. Merged by CDR3 protein, the rows form single entries marked with the most common genes and DNA. The sample table records about 360,000 distinct CDR3 sequences; about an eighth of these occur just once. Around 4.5% of the sample is in the top ten clones.

Source: PBMCs, taken from the stem cell graft. This TCR was sampled from a human donor who donated a stem cell graft to a child with Fanconi anemia. Here the chain combines TRBV9 and TRBJ2-3, with the D gene not clear enough to name. The CDR3 protein is CASSVRPPDTQYF. Read as DNA, the sequence is TGTGCCAGCAGCGTACGGCCCCCCGATACGCAGTATTTT. The reference TRBV9 and TRBJ2-3 proteins fill in what lies around the CDR3, so the full variable domain reads DSGVTQTPKHLITATGQRVTLRCSPRSGDLSVYWYQQSLDQGLQFLIQYYNGEERAKGNILERFSAQQFPDLHSELNLSSLELGDSALYFCASSVRPPDTQYFGPGTRLTVL.